Each of the 27 T cell receptor beta chains below was sequenced from the same sample in a study of control samples from healthy donors and cancer patients. The protocol was immunoSEQ multiplex PCR, while the TCRdb copy is restricted to in-frame clones and leaves out a portion. The repertoire holds about 120,000 clones, with approximately 87% as singletons. The sample taken for sequencing was blood. The receptors were gathered from a man aged 25-45 years in good health.

This clone has more than one count but fewer than ten. This chain joins TRBV14 and TRBJ2-5; the D call may be TRBD1 or TRBD2 (6 bases each). The V end was cut by 4 bases, the J end by 5 bases, with 17 bases between. Germline V gene data show CDR1 as SGHDN and CDR2 as FVKESK. The CDR3 loop spans 15 amino acids. CDR3 sequence reads: CASSLGGTQTETQYF. CDR3 DNA: TGTGCCAGCAGCCTAGGGGGGACACAAACTGAGACCCAGTACTTC. Supplemented by reference TRBV14 and TRBJ2-5, the full variable domain reads EAGVTQFPSHSVIEKGQTVTLRCDPISGHDNLYWYRRVMGKEIKFLLHFVKESKQDESGMPNNRFLAERTGGTYSTLKVQPAELEDSGVYFCASSLGGTQTETQYFGPGTRLLVL.

The chain combines TRBV6-6 with TRBJ2-5; TRBD2 is a possible D gene (5 bases). Germline lookup yields CDR1 MNHNY and CDR2 SVGAGI (reference sequence). CDR3 length: 14 residues. V lost 5 bases and J 1 base, leaving 11 bases between the germline ends. This chain's CDR3 is CASSRSSSQETQYF. The DNA of the CDR3 is TGTGCCAGCAGTCGATCTAGCAGCCAAGAGACCCAGTACTTC.

V gene TRBV4-1 combines with J gene TRBJ2-5, with 11 nucleotides matching TRBD1. The ends lost 0 bases at V and 5 bases at J; junction bases unmatched: 2. The CDR3 loop spans 15 amino acids. The germline V gene has CDR1 MGHRA and CDR2 YSYEKL. Here the CDR3 reads CASSQDGTGGETQYF. The CDR3 coding sequence is TGCGCCAGCAGCCAAGATGGGACAGGGGGGGAGACCCAGTACTTC.

This clone was recorded only once. The rearrangement joins TRBV10-1 to TRBJ1-1, with a possible D match to TRBD1 (6 bases). Trimming stripped 5 bases from V and 5 bases from J, with 21 bases between. This CDR3 spans 16 amino acids. Germline V gives CDR1 WNHNN, CDR2 SYGVQD (reference sequence). The CDR3 nucleotides read TGCGCCAGCAGTTATTACCGGGACAAGGGGCTTACTGAAGCTTTCTTT. This encodes CASSYYRDKGLTEAFF.

This chain's CDR3 is CASSLGKGREQYF. Here the CDR3 DNA reads TGTGCCAGCAGCTTAGGGAAAGGGCGCGAGCAGTACTTC. V is TRBV7-3 and J is TRBJ2-7; D gene uncertain. This CDR3 comprises 13 residues. Germline V CDR1 and CDR2: SGHTA, FQGTGA. Trimming stripped 2 bases from V and 6 bases from J, with 11 bases between.

This chain uses TRBV5-1 with TRBJ1-1; D is ambiguous. This CDR3 contains 14 residues. Germline V gene data show CDR1 as SGHRS and CDR2 as YFSETQ. The V and J ends lost 0 bases and 10 bases respectively, with 16 bases between them. The DNA for the CDR3 is TGCGCCAGCAGCTTGGGTATTCGCGGTGGAGGAGCTTTCTTT. This encodes CASSLGIRGGGAFF.

A single count supports this clone. This chain links TRBV5-4 with TRBJ2-7; tentatively, D is TRBD1 (8 bases). This CDR3 spans 16 amino acids. Germline CDR1 and CDR2: SGHNT and YYREEE (reference sequence). Deletions cut 4 bases from V and 4 bases from J, with 21 bases between. As DNA, the CDR3 is TGTGCCAGCAGCGTGGGGGGGACAGGAATTTCTTACGAGCAGTACGTC. Amino acid sequence: CASSVGGTGISYEQYV.

A single count supports this clone. Other DNA sequences from this sample encode an identical CDR3 as well. The chain recombines TRBV3-1 (or the pseudogene TRBV3-2) with TRBJ1-1; D ambiguous. This CDR3 comprises 11 residues. Trimming shortened V by 3 bases and J by 1 base, and 0 bases separated the two germline ends. Per germline, CDR1 LGHDT and CDR2 YNNKEL (reference sequence). The CDR3 coding sequence is TGTGCCAGCAGCCAGAACACTGAAGCTTTCTTT. Its translation: CASSQNTEAFF.

J is TRBJ1-2 and V is TRBV7-9, with D perhaps TRBD1 (6 bases). Germline values: CDR1 SEHNR, CDR2 FQNEAQ (reference sequence). CDR3 length equals 14 residues. The V end lost 6 bases, the J end lost 7 bases, and 18 bases lay between the germline ends. The CDR3 DNA reads as TGTGCCAGCAGACCGGACAGCACCTATTCTGGCTACACCTTC. Its protein is CASRPDSTYSGYTF.

The chain is built from TRBV6-5 and TRBJ1-1; D is perhaps TRBD1 (5 bases). Germline CDR1 MNHEY, CDR2 SVGAGI. This CDR3 spans 14 amino acids. V lost 6 bases and J lost 3, with 14 bases in between. CDR3 bases: TGTGCCAGCAGGAAACTAGGGGTAGACACTGAAGCTTTCTTT. As protein: CASRKLGVDTEAFF.

The J gene is TRBJ2-1, the V gene TRBV29-1, with 9 bases aligning to TRBD1. Germline CDR1 is SQVTM and CDR2 is ANQGSEA. V shed 1 base, J shed 7 bases, and the junction held 11 bases outside the gene matches. The CDR3 covers 16 residues. The CDR3 is CSVEAQGTGRRNEQFF. The DNA for the CDR3 is TGCAGCGTTGAAGCTCAGGGGACAGGGCGAAGGAATGAGCAGTTCTTC.

The table lists this clone with a few counts. This sequence joins TRBV6-5 and TRBJ1-3; no firm D call. Trimming removed 8 bases from V and 1 base from J, with 12 bases in between. This CDR3 spans 14 amino acids. In germline, CDR1 is MNHEY, CDR2 SVGAGI. In DNA form, the CDR3 reads TGTGCCAGCCTTAAGACATCTTCTGGAAACACCATATATTTT. It encodes CASLKTSSGNTIYF.

This clone was seen a few times. The rearrangement links TRBV12-3 or TRBV12-4 to TRBJ1-3, with 8 bases identical to TRBD1. This CDR3 spans 11 amino acids. The V and J ends lost 6 bases and 12 bases, in that order; junction bases with no gene match: 4. CDR3 bases: TGTGCCAGCAGCTCCGGACAGGGCATATATTTT. The encoded protein is CASSSGQGIYF.

The rearrangement joins TRBV19 to TRBJ2-3; TRBD2 might be the D (6 bases). CDR1 is LNHDA and CDR2 is SQIVND in the germline V gene (reference sequence). This CDR3 has 14 residues. V lost 7 bases, J lost 2 bases, and 13 bases lay in between. CDR3 residues: CASMTGGITDTQYF. In DNA, the CDR3 is TGTGCCAGTATGACTGGGGGGATCACAGATACGCAGTATTTT.

The gene calls are TRBV5-1 and TRBJ2-1; 8 bases match TRBD2. CDR1 and CDR2 from the germline V gene are SGHRS and YFSETQ. The J segment lost 6 bases and the V segment lost 1 base, leaving 6 bases of the junction unmatched. The CDR3 length is 15 residues. This chain's CDR3 is CASSLTPGTSNEQFF. The CDR3 DNA is TGCGCCAGCAGCTTGACCCCCGGGACTAGCAATGAGCAGTTCTTC.

The V and J genes are TRBV9 and TRBJ2-2; D unresolved. Germline V gene sequence: CDR1 SGDLS, CDR2 YYNGEE. The CDR3 sequence is 13 residues long. V gave up 2 bases and J gave up 2 bases, with 4 bases separating them. The CDR3 protein is CASSVSNTGELFF. CDR3 nucleotide sequence: TGTGCCAGCAGCGTTTCAAACACCGGGGAGCTGTTTTTT.

This CDR3 reads CSALSGELFF. CDR3 nucleotides: TGCAGTGCCTTATCCGGGGAGCTGTTTTTT. This chain links TRBV20-1 with TRBJ2-2, with no clear D. The CDR3 sequence is 10 residues long. V shed 6 bases and J shed 6 bases, with 5 bases lying between them. Germline lookup yields CDR1 DFQATT and CDR2 SNEGSKA (reference sequence).

The chain couples TRBV3-1 (or the pseudogene TRBV3-2) to TRBJ1-5, with 7 bases fitting TRBD1. The CDR3 is 13 amino acids. Germline values: CDR1 LGHDT, CDR2 YNNKEL (reference sequence). The ends lost 8 bases at V and 2 bases at J; junction bases unmatched: 3. CDR3 bases: TGTGCCAGCGGCGGGACAGGCAATCAGCCCCAGCATTTT. It is translated as CASGGTGNQPQHF.

This clone has only a few counts. The V call is TRBV5-1, the J call TRBJ1-6; D possibly corresponds to TRBD1 (5 bases). The CDR3 is 16 residues long. The germline CDR1 and CDR2 sequences are SGHRS and YFSETQ. The germline V and J ends were trimmed by 1 base and 9 bases, with 17 bases remaining between them. The CDR3 sequence is CASSLPGPQGASPLHF. Written as DNA, the CDR3 is TGCGCCAGCAGCTTGCCCGGGCCTCAGGGCGCTTCACCCCTCCACTTT.

V and J are TRBV27 and TRBJ1-1; D not resolved. The germline V gene encodes CDR1 MNHEY and CDR2 SMNVEV (reference sequence). The CDR3 is 11 residues long. V was pared by 8 bases and J by 1 base, with 5 bases between. CDR3: CASRENTEAFF. CDR3 coding DNA: TGTGCCAGCCGGGAGAACACTGAAGCTTTCTTT.

This chain links TRBV2 with TRBJ1-5, with D unresolved. The germline V and J ends were trimmed by 2 bases and 2 bases, with 10 bases remaining between them. This CDR3 comprises 15 residues. Germline values: CDR1 SNHLY, CDR2 FYNNEI. CDR3 DNA sequence: TGTGCCAGCAGTGAATGGGAGTGGGGCAATCAGCCCCAGCATTTT. Translated, it gives CASSEWEWGNQPQHF.

CDR3 protein: CATPDLDYGYTF. The CDR3 DNA reads TGTGCCACCCCGGACCTCGACTATGGCTACACCTTC. This chain connects TRBV2 to TRBJ1-2; D remains ambiguous. This CDR3 spans 12 amino acids. Germline V gene data show CDR1 as SNHLY and CDR2 as FYNNEI. The V end was cut by 10 bases, the J end by 3 bases, with 12 bases between.

The rearrangement joins TRBV4-1 to TRBJ2-1; 8 bases are a match to TRBD2. CDR1 and CDR2 (germline): MGHRA, YSYEKL. The CDR3 is 15 amino acids. The V and J ends lost 1 base and 8 bases, in that order; junction bases with no gene match: 7. CDR3 amino acids: CASSQVGRREDEQFF. CDR3 nucleotide sequence: TGCGCCAGCAGCCAAGTAGGCAGGCGGGAGGATGAGCAGTTCTTC.

The chain carries TRBV7-2 and TRBJ2-3, with 7 bases identical to TRBD2. Germline V gene sequence: CDR1 SGHTA, CDR2 FQGNSA. There are 16 residues in the CDR3. J was trimmed by 4 bases and V by 5 bases; bases with no gene match: 12. The CDR3 DNA follows: TGTGCCAGCAGCCCTATGCCTAGCGGAGCGGCAGATACGCAGTATTTT. Translating it yields CASSPMPSGAADTQYF.

The rearrangement links TRBV2 to TRBJ1-2; TRBD1 matches 8 bases. Trimming took 5 bases from V and 4 from J; bases not matched to a gene: 6. CDR1 is SNHLY, CDR2 FYNNEI, per germline. The CDR3 runs 14 residues. In DNA, the CDR3 is TGTGCCAGCAGTTCCCAGGGGGCTAGCTATGGCTACACCTTC. It translates to CASSSQGASYGYTF. The variable domain in full, with the rest retrieved from reference TRBV2 and TRBJ1-2, is EPEVTQTPSHQVTQMGQEVILRCVPISNHLYFYWYRQILGQKVEFLVSFYNNEISEKSEIFDDQFSVERPDGSNFTLKIRSTKLEDSAMYFCASSSQGASYGYTFGSGTRLTVV.

The chain uses TRBV6-5 and TRBJ2-3, with a weak D call TRBD2 (6 bases). The germline gives CDR1 MNHEY, CDR2 SVGAGI. The CDR3 consists of 14 residues. V lost 6 bases and J 7 bases, leaving 17 bases between the germline ends. The CDR3 spells CASRGGLSGNTQYF. CDR3 nucleotide sequence: TGTGCCAGCAGGGGAGGACTCTCGGGCAATACGCAGTATTTT.

The V and J genes are TRBV12-3 or TRBV12-4 and TRBJ1-5, with D possibly TRBD1 on 6 matching bases. Trimming took 8 bases from V and 7 from J, leaving 9 bases between them. The CDR3 runs to 11 residues. DNA of the CDR3: TGTGCCAGCGGGGGCATCCAGCCCCAGCATTTT. Amino acids: CASGGIQPQHF.